Each of the 12 T cell receptor beta chains below was sequenced from the same sample in a study of PD-1 blockade in classical Hodgkin lymphoma. Measured with immunoSEQ multiplex PCR; TCRdb has only the in-frame clones, and not every one. The data show some 50,000 clones, around four fifths seen once. The time point is: cycle 4 day 1 (C4D1), after about 6 weeks of nivolumab. Autologous stem cell transplantation was followed by relapse in every patient, and brentuximab vedotin exposure varied. The sequencing here drew on peripheral blood mononuclear cells (PBMCs), taken before the fourth cycle of nivolumab. The receptors were sampled from a human donor with classical Hodgkin lymphoma.

The CDR3 DNA reads as TGTGCCAGCAGTTTATCCTACTACGAGCAGTACTTC. This codes for CASSLSYYEQYF. The J gene is TRBJ2-7, the V gene TRBV28, with D uncertain. Germline CDR1 reads MDHEN; CDR2 reads SYDVKM. The CDR3 contains 12 residues. V was trimmed by 1 base and J by 3 bases, leaving 4 bases between them.

V and J are TRBV2 and TRBJ2-7, with 13 bases fitting TRBD2. V lost 6 bases and J lost 6; bases outside the gene matches: 5. The germline gives CDR1 SNHLY, CDR2 FYNNEI. CDR3 length: 14 residues. CDR3 region: CASSSGTSGIEQYF. The CDR3 bases are TGTGCCAGCAGCTCGGGGACTAGCGGGATCGAGCAGTACTTC.

The rearrangement joins TRBV19 to TRBJ2-7, with D possibly matching TRBD1 (6 bases). The germline V and J ends were trimmed by 6 bases and 1 base, with 16 bases remaining between them. Germline assignment: CDR1 LNHDA and CDR2 SQIVND (reference sequence). This CDR3 region has 15 residues. Here the CDR3 DNA reads TGTGCCAGTAGCCCCACAGAGACAGGATCCTACGAGCAGTACTTC. This gives the protein CASSPTETGSYEQYF.

The chain uses TRBV4-1 and TRBJ2-7; a possible D gene is TRBD1 (5 bases). The CDR3 is made up of 14 amino acids. V was trimmed by 1 base and J by 0 bases, leaving 7 bases between them. The germline CDR1 and CDR2 sequences are MGHRA and YSYEKL. As DNA, the CDR3 is TGCGCCAGCAGCCAAGTGACAGTCTCCTACGAGCAGTACTTC. Amino acids: CASSQVTVSYEQYF.

The genes are TRBV7-2 and TRBJ2-7, with D hard to call. Germline V gene data show CDR1 as SGHTA and CDR2 as FQGNSA. Trimming took 5 bases from V and 0 from J, leaving 8 bases between them. CDR3 length equals 13 residues. CDR3: CASSVGSSYEQYF. The CDR3 coding sequence is TGTGCCAGCAGCGTGGGAAGCTCCTACGAGCAGTACTTC.

This chain links TRBV6-6 with TRBJ1-1; 7 bases agree with TRBD1. Germline V CDR1 and CDR2: MNHNY, SVGAGI (reference sequence). The junction had 1 base not matched to a gene; V was cut back by 2 bases and J by 1 base. This CDR3 has 14 residues. The CDR3 reads CASSYGTANTEAFF. For the CDR3, the DNA is TGTGCCAGCAGTTACGGGACAGCGAACACTGAAGCTTTCTTT.

The gene calls are TRBV6-5 and TRBJ1-1; D unresolved. Trimming pared 0 bases from V and 1 base from J, leaving 6 bases between. The CDR3 has 14 amino acids. Germline values: CDR1 MNHEY, CDR2 SVGAGI. The CDR3 nucleotides are TGTGCCAGCAGTTACTCGTTGGGGAACACTGAAGCTTTCTTT. Its protein product is CASSYSLGNTEAFF.

The rearrangement joins TRBV5-1 to TRBJ1-3; D unresolved. Germline lookup yields CDR1 SGHRS and CDR2 YFSETQ. The V and J ends lost 3 bases and 2 bases respectively, with 9 bases between them. The CDR3 has 14 amino acids. The CDR3 coding sequence is TGCGCCAGCAGCTCGGCTGGGACTGGAAACACCATATATTTT. It is translated as CASSSAGTGNTIYF. Complete variable domain (other parts from reference TRBV5-1 and TRBJ1-3): KAGVTQTPRYLIKTRGQQVTLSCSPISGHRSVSWYQQTPGQGLQFLFEYFSETQRNKGNFPGRFSGRQFSNSRSEMNVSTLELGDSALYLCASSSAGTGNTIYFGEGSWLTVV.

The rearrangement links TRBV21-1 to TRBJ1-2. TRBV21-1 is a pseudogene segment. The length of the CDR3 is 13 residues. Written as DNA, the CDR3 is TGTGCCAGCAGCAAAGCGCTCTCTGATGGCTACACCTTC. Protein sequence: CASSKALSDGYTF.

The CDR3 spells CASSLTPGWGGYTF. In nucleotides, the CDR3 is TGTGCCAGCAGCTTAACCCCAGGGTGGGGTGGCTACACCTTC. The chain carries TRBV7-2 and TRBJ1-2, with a possible D match to TRBD1 (5 bases). CDR1 SGHTA and CDR2 FQGNSA come from the germline V gene. The CDR3 consists of 14 residues. The V end was cut by 2 bases, the J end by 7 bases, with 14 bases between.

This clone was picked up a small number of times. The gene calls are TRBV6-5 and TRBJ2-7; 7 bases are a match to TRBD1. Unmatched junction bases numbered 9, after V lost 0 bases and J lost 7 bases. The germline V gene has CDR1 MNHEY and CDR2 SVGAGI. This CDR3 region has 15 residues. DNA for the CDR3: TGTGCCAGCAGTTACTCAGGGGGCGGGTTGTGGGAGCAGTACTTC. It yields the protein CASSYSGGGLWEQYF.

V gene TRBV6-5 combines with J gene TRBJ2-7; D not certain. The germline CDR1 and CDR2 sequences are MNHEY and SVGAGI. This CDR3 is 16 amino acids long. The V gene lost 2 bases and the J gene lost 2 bases, with 16 bases spanning the gap. The DNA for the CDR3 is TGTGCCAGCAGTTACCCCAGTTTTTTGCTCGCCTACGAGCAGTACTTC. Translated, it gives CASSYPSFLLAYEQYF.